Listed here are 29 T cell receptor beta chains from one sample, sequenced in a study of cytomegalovirus exposure and HLA in healthy donors. This table comes from immunoSEQ multiplex PCR, and its TCRdb copy is limited to in-frame clones, with some not included. The sample holds 150,000 to 200,000 clones, roughly 84% seen once. Sequencing used PBMCs. Every receptor here comes from a man younger than 35 in good health and CMV-seropositive.

The gene calls are TRBV4-3 and TRBJ1-4, with 7 bases identical to TRBD1. V was clipped by 2 bases and J by 6 bases; unmatched bases: 9. The CDR3 spans 16 residues. Germline CDR1 LGHNA, CDR2 YSLEER. CDR3 protein: CASSQKGTAGDEKLFF. The CDR3 nucleotides are TGCGCCAGCAGCCAAAAGGGGACAGCGGGCGATGAAAAACTGTTTTTT.

This clone was seen a single time. This chain connects TRBV5-6 to TRBJ1-4, with 7 bases matching TRBD1. V was clipped by 3 bases and J by 3 bases; unmatched bases: 5. Germline assignment: CDR1 SGHDT and CDR2 YYEEEE. This CDR3 comprises 15 residues. This chain's CDR3 is CASSWPGGANEKLFF. DNA for the CDR3: TGTGCCAGCAGCTGGCCAGGGGGAGCTAATGAAAAACTGTTTTTT.

The chain has TRBV6-5 and TRBJ1-5, with unresolved D. The CDR3 contains 13 residues. The germline V gene has CDR1 MNHEY and CDR2 SVGAGI. Trimming cost V 0 bases and J 6 bases, with 6 bases left between them. The CDR3 DNA reads as TGTGCCAGCAGTTACTCGTTATTTCAGCCCCAGCATTTT. Translating gives CASSYSLFQPQHF.

The rearrangement joins TRBV4-2 to TRBJ1-4; D might be TRBD1 (5 bases). From germline, CDR1 is LGHNA and CDR2 YNFKEQ. V was cut by 0 bases and J by 7 bases, with 15 bases left in between. The CDR3 runs to 16 residues. In DNA, the CDR3 is TGTGCCAGCAGCCAAGATGGGGGACTGTTAGGTGAAAAACTGTTTTTT. This gives the protein CASSQDGGLLGEKLFF.

The chain employs TRBV6-1 and TRBJ2-7; a weak D match, TRBD1 (5 bases). The CDR3 covers 15 residues. Trimming took off 7 bases at V and 0 bases at J, with 16 bases between the two ends. Germline lookup yields CDR1 MNHNS and CDR2 SASEGT. CDR3 DNA sequence: TGTGCCAGCACCGTGACAGCCACCAGCTCCTACGAGCAGTACTTC. It translates to CASTVTATSSYEQYF.

This sequence joins TRBV19 and TRBJ2-7; D is unclear. Trimming removed 2 bases at V and 0 bases at J, with 8 bases between. Germline V CDR1 and CDR2: LNHDA, SQIVND (reference sequence). This CDR3 has 14 amino acids. The CDR3 DNA reads TGTGCCAGTAGTATACGGTTAAGCTCCTACGAGCAGTACTTC. Amino acid sequence: CASSIRLSSYEQYF.

J is TRBJ1-1 and V is TRBV5-6; TRBD1 is a possible D gene (6 bases). Germline CDR1 reads SGHDT; CDR2 reads YYEEEE. The V end lost 4 bases, the J end lost 5 bases, and 12 bases lay between the germline ends. The CDR3 is 13 residues long. CDR3 nucleotides: TGTGCCAGCAGCCGAAATACAGGGACTGAAGCTTTCTTT. It translates to CASSRNTGTEAFF.

This clone was seen just once. The rearrangement joins TRBV2 to TRBJ2-1; weak D call: TRBD1 (6 bases). The germline V and J ends were trimmed by 6 bases and 7 bases, with 10 bases remaining between them. This CDR3 contains 12 residues. Germline CDR1 SNHLY, CDR2 FYNNEI. In DNA, the CDR3 is TGTGCCAGCAGCTCAGGGGTAAATGAGCAGTTCTTC. Its protein is CASSSGVNEQFF.

DNA for the CDR3: TGTGCCAGCAGATTTTGGGGGGGAGCTAATGAAAAACTGTTTTTT. It yields the protein CASRFWGGANEKLFF. The genes are TRBV27 and TRBJ1-4; D might be TRBD1 (5 bases). With 6 bases removed from V and 3 bases from J, the gap between germline ends came to 14 bases. The germline CDR1 and CDR2 sequences are MNHEY and SMNVEV (reference sequence). CDR3 size: 15 residues.

Comments on this clone: The same CDR3 can be traced to other DNA sequences in this sample. V is TRBV7-2 and J is TRBJ2-1; D possibly corresponds to TRBD1 (5 bases). Trimming removed 7 bases at V and 4 bases at J, with 11 bases between. Germline values: CDR1 SGHTA, CDR2 FQGNSA. The CDR3 length is 13 residues. The CDR3 DNA is TGTGCCAGCACTACAGGCAGTTACAATGAGCAGTTCTTC. It specifies CASTTGSYNEQFF.

This clone was counted only a few times. The V call is TRBV28, the J call TRBJ2-7; TRBD1 matches 7 bases. V gave up 5 bases and J gave up 0 bases; unmatched junction bases: 7. This CDR3 has 15 residues. Germline assignment: CDR1 MDHEN and CDR2 SYDVKM. The CDR3 nucleotides read TGTGCCAGCAGTACAACGGACAGGACCTCCTACGAGCAGTACTTC. Amino acids: CASSTTDRTSYEQYF. Looking up the rest from reference TRBV28 and TRBJ2-7 gives the full variable domain: DVKVTQSSRYLVKRTGEKVFLECVQDMDHENMFWYRQDPGLGLRLIYFSYDVKMKEKGDIPEGYSVSREKKERFSLILESASTNQTSMYLCASSTTDRTSYEQYFGPGTRLTVT.

This clone was detected many times. The DNA of the CDR3 is TGTGCCAGCAGCTTAGGGTGGGCAGGGGGGCACGAGCAGTACTTC. Translated, it gives CASSLGWAGGHEQYF. The chain employs TRBV7-3 and TRBJ2-7; D perhaps matches TRBD1 (7 bases). This CDR3 comprises 15 residues. Germline V gives CDR1 SGHTA, CDR2 FQGTGA. Trimming removed 2 bases from V and 5 bases from J, with 16 bases in between.

This clone showed up just once. The chain recombines TRBV30 with TRBJ2-6; D gene ambiguous. The germline CDR1 and CDR2 sequences are GTSNPN and SVGIG (reference sequence). The CDR3 has 12 residues. V was cut by 5 bases and J by 3 bases, with 5 bases left in between. CDR3: CAWEIGANVLTF. The CDR3 coding sequence is TGTGCCTGGGAGATTGGGGCCAACGTCCTGACTTTC.

The rearrangement uses TRBV4-1 and TRBJ2-7, with TRBD2 matching 9 bases. This CDR3 comprises 15 residues. With 1 base clipped from V and 5 bases from J, the junction kept 6 bases outside the gene matches. Germline-derived CDR1 and CDR2 are MGHRA and YSYEKL. CDR3 nucleotides: TGCGCCAGCAGCCAAGGACTAGCGGTGGGGAACGAGCAGTACTTC. Its protein is CASSQGLAVGNEQYF.

This clone was detected only a few times. The chain employs TRBV5-1 and TRBJ1-2; possible D gene TRBD1, 5 bases. Germline CDR1 is SGHRS and CDR2 is YFSETQ. V shed 0 bases and J shed 6 bases, with 6 bases lying between them. The length of the CDR3 is 12 residues. The CDR3 DNA reads TGCGCCAGCAGCTTGGAAGGGGATGGCTACACCTTC. Amino acid sequence: CASSLEGDGYTF.

This chain connects TRBV7-2 to TRBJ2-1, with D perhaps TRBD1 (5 bases). The CDR3 is 15 amino acids. Trimming removed 2 bases at V and 6 bases at J, with 14 bases between. Germline-derived CDR1 and CDR2 are SGHTA and FQGNSA. This CDR3 reads CASSLFQGVGNEQFF. The CDR3 DNA is TGTGCCAGCAGCTTATTCCAGGGTGTGGGCAATGAGCAGTTCTTC.

The chain recombines TRBV7-8 with TRBJ2-5, with TRBD2 matching 14 bases. V lost 4 bases to trimming and J lost 4 bases; unmatched junction nucleotides: 2. Germline CDR1 is SGHVS and CDR2 is FQNEAQ. The length of the CDR3 is 15 residues. The CDR3 DNA follows: TGTGCCAGCAGCTCGGGACTAGCGGGAGTAGAGACCCAGTACTTC. It encodes CASSSGLAGVETQYF.

This sequence joins TRBV2 and TRBJ1-2; D remains unclear. The CDR3 has 14 amino acids. V was clipped by 6 bases and J by 0 bases, with 11 bases between them. The germline CDR1 and CDR2 sequences are SNHLY and FYNNEI. DNA of the CDR3: TGTGCCAGCAGAGAGACAAGTGCTAACTATGGCTACACCTTC. This sequence encodes CASRETSANYGYTF.

The chain employs TRBV29-1 and TRBJ2-1; D unresolved. V was pared by 0 bases and J by 8 bases, with 8 bases between. Per the germline V gene, CDR1 is SQVTM and CDR2 is ANQGSEA. The CDR3 loop spans 12 amino acids. The CDR3 nucleotides are TGCAGCGTTGAAGATTTTCTCGATGAGCAGTTCTTC. Amino acid sequence: CSVEDFLDEQFF.

The chain joins TRBV21-1 to TRBJ1-3; TRBD1, the table's D call, lacks a check against the DNA. TRBV21-1 is assigned pseudogene status. The CDR3 is made up of 16 amino acids. CDR3 in amino acids: CASSKGTGASGNTIYF. DNA of the CDR3: TGTGCCAGCAGCAAAGGGACAGGGGCGTCAGGAAACACCATATATTTT.

The chain joins TRBV2 to TRBJ2-1; 9 nucleotides align to TRBD2. Unmatched junction bases numbered 7, after V lost 3 bases and J lost 7 bases. The CDR3 totals 15 residues. From germline, CDR1 is SNHLY and CDR2 FYNNEI. CDR3 region: CASSESSGIDNEQFF. The CDR3, as DNA: TGTGCCAGCAGTGAGTCTAGCGGGATAGATAATGAGCAGTTCTTC.

J is TRBJ2-7 and V is TRBV7-2; weak D call: TRBD2 (6 bases). The length of the CDR3 is 16 residues. CDR1 and CDR2 (germline): SGHTA, FQGNSA. V was clipped by 1 base and J by 2 bases, with 15 bases between them. CDR3 region: CASSLVPSGPPYEQYF. The CDR3 DNA is TGTGCCAGCAGCTTAGTGCCCAGCGGGCCACCCTACGAGCAGTACTTC.

The chain joins TRBV29-1 to TRBJ1-2, with 9 bases aligning to TRBD1. CDR1 and CDR2 from the germline V gene are SQVTM and ANQGSEA. The ends lost 6 bases at V and 5 bases at J; junction bases unmatched: 7. The CDR3 loop spans 13 amino acids. CDR3 protein: CSVVPGQGYGYTF. The CDR3 nucleotides are TGCAGCGTCGTTCCGGGACAGGGATATGGCTACACCTTC.

The chain combines TRBV5-1 with TRBJ2-5; maybe TRBD2 (8 bases). The CDR3 runs 16 residues. The V end lost 4 bases, the J end lost 4 bases, and 20 bases lay between the germline ends. Germline V gene data show CDR1 as SGHRS and CDR2 as YFSETQ. CDR3 nucleotide sequence: TGCGCCAGCAGCCCCCGGGAGGGGGCGCTGGGAGAGACCCAGTACTTC. It is translated as CASSPREGALGETQYF.

CDR3 DNA sequence: TGTGCCAGCAGTGCAGAGTACAGGGCCAGCACCATATATTTT. This translates into CASSAEYRASTIYF. The chain joins TRBV6-6 to TRBJ1-3; a possible D gene is TRBD1 (6 bases). The CDR3 runs to 14 residues. Trimming removed 5 bases at V and 9 bases at J, with 17 bases between. Germline V CDR1 and CDR2: MNHNY, SVGAGI (reference sequence).

The genes are TRBV6-5 and TRBJ1-2; D remains unclear. This CDR3 is 13 amino acids long. V dropped 6 bases and J dropped 2 bases, with 10 bases sitting between them. CDR1 is MNHEY, CDR2 SVGAGI, per germline. The CDR3 region is CASSIGGNYGYTF. CDR3 DNA: TGTGCCAGCAGCATAGGAGGGAACTATGGCTACACCTTC.

The chain uses TRBV11-3 and TRBJ2-2; D perhaps matches TRBD2 (6 bases). Trimming took off 0 bases at V and 5 bases at J, with 7 bases between the two ends. The CDR3 loop spans 14 amino acids. CDR1 and CDR2 from the germline V gene are SGHNT and YENEEA. The DNA of the CDR3 is TGTGCCAGCAGCTTAGATGGGGGGACCGGGGAGCTGTTTTTT. It encodes CASSLDGGTGELFF.

V gene TRBV27 combines with J gene TRBJ2-6; a weak D match, TRBD2 (6 bases). The CDR3 consists of 14 residues. The V gene's germline CDR1 is MNHEY and CDR2 SMNVEV (reference sequence). For the CDR3, the DNA is TGTTCCTCGGGGGTGACGTCTGGGGCCAACGTCCTGACTTTC. Its protein is CSSGVTSGANVLTF.

V is TRBV7-2 and J is TRBJ2-7; 13 nucleotides match TRBD2. Germline values: CDR1 SGHTA, CDR2 FQGNSA. The CDR3 is made up of 15 amino acids. V trimming: 1 base; J trimming: 6 bases; junction bases outside the gene matches: 3. This CDR3 reads CASSLELAGGGEQYF. In nucleotides, the CDR3 is TGTGCCAGCAGCTTAGAACTAGCGGGGGGGGGCGAGCAGTACTTC.